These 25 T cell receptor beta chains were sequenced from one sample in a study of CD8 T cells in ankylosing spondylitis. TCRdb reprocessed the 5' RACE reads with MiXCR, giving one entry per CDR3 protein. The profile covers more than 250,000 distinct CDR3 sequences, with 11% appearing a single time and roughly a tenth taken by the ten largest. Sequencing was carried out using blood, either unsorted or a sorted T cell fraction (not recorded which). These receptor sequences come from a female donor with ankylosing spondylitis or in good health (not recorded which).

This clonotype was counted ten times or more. Written as DNA, the CDR3 is TGTGCCAGCAGTGAGGGACAGCCCAATCAGCCCCAGCATTTT. Translating it yields CASSEGQPNQPQHF. This sequence joins TRBV2 and TRBJ1-5; the match to TRBD1 covers 7 bases. The CDR3 is 14 residues long. CDR1 and CDR2 from the germline V gene are SNHLY and FYNNEI. V lost 3 bases and J lost 3; bases outside the gene matches: 2.

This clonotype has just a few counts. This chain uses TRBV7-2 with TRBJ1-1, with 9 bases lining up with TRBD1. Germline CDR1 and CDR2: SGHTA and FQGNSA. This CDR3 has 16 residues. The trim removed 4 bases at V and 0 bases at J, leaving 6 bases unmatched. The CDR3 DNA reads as TGTGCCAGCAGCTCCGGACAGGGGATTATGAACACTGAAGCTTTCTTT. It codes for CASSSGQGIMNTEAFF.

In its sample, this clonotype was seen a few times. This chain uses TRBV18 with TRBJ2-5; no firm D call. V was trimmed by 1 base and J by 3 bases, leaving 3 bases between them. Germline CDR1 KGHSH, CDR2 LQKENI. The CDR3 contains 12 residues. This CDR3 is CASSPLEETQYF. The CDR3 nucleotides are TGTGCCAGCTCACCACTCGAAGAGACCCAGTACTTC.

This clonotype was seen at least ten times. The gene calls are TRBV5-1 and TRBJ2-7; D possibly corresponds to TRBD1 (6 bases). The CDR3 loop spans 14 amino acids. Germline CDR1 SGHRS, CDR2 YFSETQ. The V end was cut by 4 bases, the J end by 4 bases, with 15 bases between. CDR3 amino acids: CASSQQQGRYEQYF. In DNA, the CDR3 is TGCGCCAGCAGCCAGCAACAGGGCCGATACGAGCAGTACTTC.

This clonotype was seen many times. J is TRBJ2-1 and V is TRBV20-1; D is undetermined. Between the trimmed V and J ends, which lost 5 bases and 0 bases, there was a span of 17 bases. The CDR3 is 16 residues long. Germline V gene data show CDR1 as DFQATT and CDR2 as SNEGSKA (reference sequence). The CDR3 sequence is CSARIPGEISYNEQFF. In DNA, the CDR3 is TGCAGTGCTCGGATCCCTGGGGAAATCTCCTACAATGAGCAGTTCTTC.

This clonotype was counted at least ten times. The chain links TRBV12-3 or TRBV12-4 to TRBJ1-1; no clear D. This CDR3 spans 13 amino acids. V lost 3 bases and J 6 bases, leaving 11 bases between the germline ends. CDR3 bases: TGTGCCAGCAGTTTGGATTTAGTCTCTGAAGCTTTCTTT. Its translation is CASSLDLVSEAFF.

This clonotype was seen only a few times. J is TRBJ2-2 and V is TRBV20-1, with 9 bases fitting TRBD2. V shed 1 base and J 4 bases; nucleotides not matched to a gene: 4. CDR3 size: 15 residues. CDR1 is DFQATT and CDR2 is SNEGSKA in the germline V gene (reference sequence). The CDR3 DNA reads TGCAGTGCTAGAGTTCTAGCGGGATCCACCGGGGAGCTGTTTTTT. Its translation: CSARVLAGSTGELFF.

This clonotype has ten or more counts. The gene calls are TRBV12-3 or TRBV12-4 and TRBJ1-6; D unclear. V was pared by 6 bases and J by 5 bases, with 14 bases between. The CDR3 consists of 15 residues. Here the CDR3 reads CASSPTTMNNSPLHF. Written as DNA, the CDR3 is TGTGCCAGCAGCCCAACAACGATGAATAATTCACCCCTCCACTTT.

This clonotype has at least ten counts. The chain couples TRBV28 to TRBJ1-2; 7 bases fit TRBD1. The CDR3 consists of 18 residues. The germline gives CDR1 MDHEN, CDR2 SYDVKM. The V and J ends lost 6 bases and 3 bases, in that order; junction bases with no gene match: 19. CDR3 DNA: TGTGCCAGCAGCACGTCCGGGACAGTTATCTTTTGGGACTATGGCTACACCTTC. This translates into CASSTSGTVIFWDYGYTF.

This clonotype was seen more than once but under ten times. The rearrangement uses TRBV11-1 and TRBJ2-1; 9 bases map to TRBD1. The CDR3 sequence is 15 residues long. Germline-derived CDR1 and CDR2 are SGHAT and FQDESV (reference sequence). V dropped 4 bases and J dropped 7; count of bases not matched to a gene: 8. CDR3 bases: TGTGCCAGCAGCTCGGGACAGGGTTTAGGGAATGAGCAGTTCTTC. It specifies CASSSGQGLGNEQFF.

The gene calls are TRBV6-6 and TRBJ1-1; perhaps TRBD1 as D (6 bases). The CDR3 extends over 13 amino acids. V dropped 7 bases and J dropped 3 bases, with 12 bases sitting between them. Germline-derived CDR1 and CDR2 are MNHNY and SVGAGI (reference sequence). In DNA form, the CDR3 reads TGTGCCAGCACCCTCAGGGGAGACACTGAAGCTTTCTTT. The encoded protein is CASTLRGDTEAFF.

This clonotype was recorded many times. CDR3 coding DNA: TGTGCCAGCAGGAGGTCCGGGGTTACAGAGACCCAGTACTTC. Translating it yields CASRRSGVTETQYF. V gene TRBV12-3 or TRBV12-4 combines with J gene TRBJ2-5; D might be TRBD2 (5 bases). This CDR3 comprises 14 residues. The ends were cut back, 6 bases at V and 4 bases at J, with 15 bases in the middle.

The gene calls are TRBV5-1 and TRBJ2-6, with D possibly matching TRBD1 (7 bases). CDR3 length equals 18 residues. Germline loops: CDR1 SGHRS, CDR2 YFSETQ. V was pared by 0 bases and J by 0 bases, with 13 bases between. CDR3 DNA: TGCGCCAGCAGCTTGGGCGGGACAGCAAACTCTGGGGCCAACGTCCTGACTTTC. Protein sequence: CASSLGGTANSGANVLTF.

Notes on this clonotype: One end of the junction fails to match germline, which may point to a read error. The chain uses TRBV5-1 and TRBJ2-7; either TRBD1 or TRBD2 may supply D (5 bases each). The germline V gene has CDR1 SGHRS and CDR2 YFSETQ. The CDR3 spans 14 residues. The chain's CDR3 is CASSLEGSSHEQYF. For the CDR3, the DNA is TGCGCCAGCAGCTTGGAGGGGAGCTCCCACGAGCAGTACTTC. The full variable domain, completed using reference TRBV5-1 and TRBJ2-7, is KAGVTQTPRYLIKTRGQQVTLSCSPISGHRSVSWYQQTPGQGLQFLFEYFSETQRNKGNFPGRFSGRQFSNSRSEMNVSTLELGDSALYLCASSLEGSSHEQYFGPGTRLTVT.

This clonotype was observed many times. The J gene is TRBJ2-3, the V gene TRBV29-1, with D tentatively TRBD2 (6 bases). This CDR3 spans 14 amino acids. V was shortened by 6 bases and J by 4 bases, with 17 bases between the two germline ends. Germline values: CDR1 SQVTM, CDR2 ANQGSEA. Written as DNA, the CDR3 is TGCAGCGTGGCGACGGGATGGGAGGCAGATACGCAGTATTTT. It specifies CSVATGWEADTQYF.

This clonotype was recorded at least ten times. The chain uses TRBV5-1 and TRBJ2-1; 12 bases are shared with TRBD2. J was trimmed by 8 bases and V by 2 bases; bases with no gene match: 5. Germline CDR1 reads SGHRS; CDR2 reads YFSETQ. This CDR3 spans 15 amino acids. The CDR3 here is CASSFGLAGGDEQFF. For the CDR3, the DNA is TGCGCCAGCAGCTTTGGCCTAGCGGGAGGGGATGAGCAGTTCTTC.

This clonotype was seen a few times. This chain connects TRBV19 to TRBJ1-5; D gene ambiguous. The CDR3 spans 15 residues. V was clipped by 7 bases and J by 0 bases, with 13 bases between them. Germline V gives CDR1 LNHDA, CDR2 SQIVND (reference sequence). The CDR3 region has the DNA TGTGCCAGTACCCTCGAAACAGTTAGCAATCAGCCCCAGCATTTT. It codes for CASTLETVSNQPQHF.

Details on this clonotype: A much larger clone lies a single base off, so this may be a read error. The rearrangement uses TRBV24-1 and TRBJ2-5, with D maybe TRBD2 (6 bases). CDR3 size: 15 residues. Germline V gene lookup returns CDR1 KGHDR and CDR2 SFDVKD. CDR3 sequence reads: CATSDLTGDQETQSF. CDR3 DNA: TGTGCCACCAGTGATTTGACGGGGGACCAAGAGACCCAGTCCTTC.

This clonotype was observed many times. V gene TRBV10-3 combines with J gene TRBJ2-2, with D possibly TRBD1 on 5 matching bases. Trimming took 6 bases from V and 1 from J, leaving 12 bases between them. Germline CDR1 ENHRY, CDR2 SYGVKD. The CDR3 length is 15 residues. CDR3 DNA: TGTGCCATCAGCAAGGACAAGCAGAACACCGGGGAGCTGTTTTTT. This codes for CAISKDKQNTGELFF.

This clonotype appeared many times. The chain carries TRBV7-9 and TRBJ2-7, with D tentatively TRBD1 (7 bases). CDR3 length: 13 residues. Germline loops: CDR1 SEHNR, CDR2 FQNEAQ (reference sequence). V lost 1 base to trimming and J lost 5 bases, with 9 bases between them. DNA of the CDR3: TGTGCCAGCAGCTTAGGCAGGGGGGACGAGCAGTACTTC. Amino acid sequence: CASSLGRGDEQYF.

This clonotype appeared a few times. The CDR3 here is CASSLEWYYEQYF. CDR3 nucleotides: TGCGCCAGCAGCTTGGAATGGTACTACGAGCAGTACTTC. The chain joins TRBV5-1 to TRBJ2-7; D is ambiguous. The CDR3 runs to 13 residues. Germline V CDR1 and CDR2: SGHRS, YFSETQ. With 0 bases removed from V and 3 bases from J, the gap between germline ends came to 7 bases.

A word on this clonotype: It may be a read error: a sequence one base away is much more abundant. The CDR3 reads CASSGDRSTDTHYF. The CDR3 DNA sequence: TGCGCCAGCAGCGGGGACAGGTCCACAGATACGCACTATTTT. The chain carries TRBV5-1 and TRBJ2-3; 8 nucleotides agree with TRBD1. Germline lookup yields CDR1 SGHRS and CDR2 YFSETQ. This CDR3 contains 14 residues.

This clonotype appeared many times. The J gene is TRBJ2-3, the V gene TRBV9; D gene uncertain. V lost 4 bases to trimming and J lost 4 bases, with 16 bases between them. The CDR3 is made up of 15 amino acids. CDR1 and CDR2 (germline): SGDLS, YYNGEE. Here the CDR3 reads CASSLTATSPDTQYF. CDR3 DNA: TGTGCCAGCAGCCTCACAGCGACCAGTCCAGATACGCAGTATTTT.

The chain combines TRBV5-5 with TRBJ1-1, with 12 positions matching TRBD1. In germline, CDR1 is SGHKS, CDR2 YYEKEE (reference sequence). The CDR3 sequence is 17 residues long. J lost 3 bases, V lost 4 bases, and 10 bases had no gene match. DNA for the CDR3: TGTGCCAGCAGCCAGGGACAGGGGGCCCTTAGGCACACTGAAGCTTTCTTT. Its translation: CASSQGQGALRHTEAFF.

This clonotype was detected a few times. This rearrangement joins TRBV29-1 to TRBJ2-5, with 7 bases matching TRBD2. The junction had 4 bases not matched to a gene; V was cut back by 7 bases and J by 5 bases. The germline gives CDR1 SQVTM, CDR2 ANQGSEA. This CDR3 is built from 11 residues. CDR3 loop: CSAGGMETQYF. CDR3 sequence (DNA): TGCAGCGCGGGGGGAATGGAGACCCAGTACTTC. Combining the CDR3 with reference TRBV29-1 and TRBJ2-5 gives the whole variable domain SAVISQKPSRDICQRGTSLTIQCQVDSQVTMMFWYRQQPGQSLTLIATANQGSEATYESGFVIDKFPISRPNLTFSTLTVSNMSPEDSSIYLCSAGGMETQYFGPGTRLLVL.